These 21 T cell receptor beta chains were sequenced from one sample in a study of OX40 agonist ivuxolimab in advanced cancers. Sequencing was performed with immunoSEQ multiplex PCR; in TCRdb, only in-frame clones are kept and a portion is missing. The table includes some 72,000 clones, around nine tenths detected once. Sample: CD4+ or CD8+ T cells sorted from blood, taken in a trial of the OX40 agonist ivuxolimab. These receptors originate from an adult with an advanced solid tumor such as melanoma, head and neck, liver or kidney cancer.

The chain recombines TRBV7-2 with TRBJ2-7; weak D call: TRBD2 (6 bases). Germline loops: CDR1 SGHTA, CDR2 FQGNSA. V lost 2 bases and J lost 1, with 18 bases in between. This CDR3 is built from 17 residues. The CDR3 DNA is TGTGCCAGCAGCTTAACGCGCGGGGCCGACCTATCCTACGAGCAGTACTTC. It specifies CASSLTRGADLSYEQYF. The entire variable domain, with the rest obtained from reference TRBV7-2 and TRBJ2-7, is as follows: GAGVSQSPSNKVTEKGKDVELRCDPISGHTALYWYRQSLGQGLEFLIYFQGNSAPDKSGLPSDRFSAERTGGSVSTLTIQRTQQEDSAVYLCASSLTRGADLSYEQYFGPGTRLTVT.

The CDR3 DNA reads TGTGCCAGCAGCCTTGGGACCGTTGAGCAGTTCTTC. Translated: CASSLGTVEQFF. The chain combines TRBV11-3 with TRBJ2-1; D is perhaps TRBD1 or TRBD2 (5 bases each). The germline gives CDR1 SGHNT, CDR2 YENEEA. The CDR3 has 12 residues. V was shortened by 5 bases and J by 9 bases, with 11 bases between the two germline ends.

V usage is TRBV30 and J usage is TRBJ2-1; no clear D gene. The V and J ends lost 0 bases and 8 bases respectively, with 8 bases between them. In germline, CDR1 is GTSNPN, CDR2 SVGIG (reference sequence). The CDR3 runs to 12 residues. Written as DNA, the CDR3 is TGTGCCTGGAGTGTACTCGCCCATGAGCAGTTCTTC. Amino acid sequence: CAWSVLAHEQFF.

This chain connects TRBV10-3 to TRBJ2-7, with D possibly matching TRBD2 (8 bases). The CDR3 has 15 residues. Trimming cost V 6 bases and J 0 bases, with 15 bases left between them. Germline V gene sequence: CDR1 ENHRY, CDR2 SYGVKD. CDR3 nucleotides: TGTGCCATCAGGACCAGGGGGACTAGCTCCTACGAGCAGTACTTC. Its protein product is CAIRTRGTSSYEQYF.

This clone was counted once. This chain connects TRBV7-6 to TRBJ2-3; TRBD2 might be the D (5 bases). With 2 bases removed from V and 2 bases from J, the gap between germline ends came to 8 bases. There are 14 residues in the CDR3. Germline V gene lookup returns CDR1 SGHVS and CDR2 FNYEAQ. The CDR3 bases are TGTGCCAGCAGCTTAAAAGCGGACACAGATACGCAGTATTTT. As protein: CASSLKADTDTQYF.

This clone was detected once. This rearrangement joins TRBV5-1 to TRBJ1-5, with D uncertain. The CDR3 contains 16 residues. CDR1 and CDR2 from the germline V gene are SGHRS and YFSETQ. Trimming left V 0 bases short and J 0 bases short, with 10 bases between. The CDR3 reads CASSLAGPYSNQPQHF. CDR3 DNA sequence: TGCGCCAGCAGCTTGGCCGGACCGTATAGCAATCAGCCCCAGCATTTT.

This sequence joins TRBV5-1 and TRBJ2-7; tentatively, D is TRBD2 (6 bases). This CDR3 has 14 amino acids. Germline CDR1 and CDR2: SGHRS and YFSETQ. V lost 2 bases, J lost 2 bases, and 11 bases lay in between. The CDR3, as DNA: TGCGCCAGCAGCTTCACGGGAGAGGCCTACGAGCAGTACTTC. Encoded protein: CASSFTGEAYEQYF.

The rearrangement joins TRBV10-3 to TRBJ1-2, with D possibly TRBD1 on 5 matching bases. Trimming shortened V by 7 bases and J by 5 bases, and 23 bases separated the two germline ends. This CDR3 has 16 amino acids. Germline V gene lookup returns CDR1 ENHRY and CDR2 SYGVKD. CDR3 region: CAITPQRGVGRYGYTF. CDR3 bases: TGTGCCATCACACCCCAGAGGGGAGTAGGGAGGTATGGCTACACCTTC.

The rearrangement joins TRBV6-5 to TRBJ1-1, with a possible D match to TRBD1 (5 bases). V was trimmed by 8 bases and J by 5 bases, leaving 18 bases between them. The CDR3 extends over 14 amino acids. Germline V lookup: CDR1 MNHEY, CDR2 SVGAGI. DNA of the CDR3: TGTGCCAGCCGAGTACAGGAGCTGGGAACTGAAGCTTTCTTT. Translated: CASRVQELGTEAFF.

This clone came up once. The J gene is TRBJ2-5, the V gene TRBV6-6; D gene unclear. V lost 0 bases and J 4 bases, leaving 0 bases between the germline ends. The CDR3 sequence is 11 residues long. In germline, CDR1 is MNHNY, CDR2 SVGAGI (reference sequence). The CDR3 coding sequence is TGTGCCAGCAGTTACTCAGAGACCCAGTACTTC. Translation: CASSYSETQYF.

This chain joins TRBV25-1 and TRBJ2-7, with D possibly called TRBD1 or TRBD2 (6 bases each). Trimming took 6 bases from V and 7 from J, leaving 19 bases between them. Germline-derived CDR1 and CDR2 are MGHDK and SYGVNS. CDR3 length equals 14 residues. The CDR3 region has the DNA TGTGCCAGCAGAGAGACAGGAGGGAGAGGTGAGCAGTACTTC. It yields the protein CASRETGGRGEQYF.

This rearrangement joins TRBV6-1 to TRBJ2-3, with D maybe TRBD1 (6 bases). This CDR3 spans 15 amino acids. Trimming pared 3 bases from V and 7 bases from J, leaving 17 bases between. Germline V gene lookup returns CDR1 MNHNS and CDR2 SASEGT. CDR3 in amino acids: CASSDRDKLVYTQYF. As DNA, the CDR3 is TGTGCCAGCAGTGATAGGGACAAGCTGGTGTATACGCAGTATTTT.

The chain recombines TRBV6-6 with TRBJ2-4; tentative D call: TRBD2 (6 bases). CDR1 is MNHNY and CDR2 is SVGAGI in the germline V gene (reference sequence). The CDR3 is made up of 14 amino acids. The germline V and J ends were trimmed by 8 bases and 6 bases, with 17 bases remaining between them. The CDR3 DNA sequence: TGTGCCAGCTCTAACCCCGCCGGGGGAAACATTCAGTACTTC. Protein: CASSNPAGGNIQYF.

The rearrangement links TRBV5-1 to TRBJ1-3, with D perhaps TRBD1 (5 bases). This CDR3 has 15 residues. V was cut by 3 bases and J by 0 bases, with 10 bases left in between. CDR1 and CDR2 from the germline V gene are SGHRS and YFSETQ. CDR3 in amino acids: CASSSEGISGNTIYF. In nucleotides, the CDR3 is TGCGCCAGCAGCTCTGAGGGGATCTCTGGAAACACCATATATTTT.

There are a few counts of this clone. The chain employs TRBV6-1 and TRBJ2-7; 9 nucleotides agree with TRBD1. The CDR3 length is 15 residues. The germline CDR1 and CDR2 sequences are MNHNS and SASEGT. V was pared by 5 bases and J by 6 bases, with 11 bases of the junction left unmatched. The CDR3 region is CASSRDPGQGSEQYF. DNA for the CDR3: TGTGCCAGCAGTCGAGACCCGGGACAGGGATCCGAGCAGTACTTC.

This chain joins TRBV18 and TRBJ2-7; D unclear. V was trimmed by 2 bases and J by 7 bases, leaving 18 bases between them. The CDR3 runs 15 residues. Germline CDR1 and CDR2: KGHSH and LQKENI. The CDR3 DNA reads as TGTGCCAGCTCACCAATGGCAGCCAATAATGGAGAGCAGTACTTC. Translating gives CASSPMAANNGEQYF.

This clone was observed once. The rearrangement joins TRBV11-2 to TRBJ1-1; D is unclear. Trimming pared 7 bases from V and 1 base from J, leaving 19 bases between. This CDR3 contains 16 residues. From germline, CDR1 is SGHAT and CDR2 FQNNGV. The DNA of the CDR3 is TGTGCCAGCACCACCCGAGCCGGGTCTAGGAACACTGAAGCTTTCTTT. Its protein product is CASTTRAGSRNTEAFF.

The genes are TRBV5-1 and TRBJ1-1; 7 positions agree with TRBD1. The CDR3 contains 15 residues. With 4 bases clipped from V and 0 bases from J, the junction kept 6 bases outside the gene matches. From germline, CDR1 is SGHRS and CDR2 YFSETQ. The CDR3 nucleotides read TGCGCCAGCAGCCCGGGACAGTCTATGAACACTGAAGCTTTCTTT. Its translation: CASSPGQSMNTEAFF.

The J gene is TRBJ2-7, the V gene TRBV9, with D tentatively TRBD1 or TRBD2 (5 bases each). Trimming took 0 bases from V and 4 from J, leaving 14 bases between them. The CDR3 is 15 residues long. Germline V lookup: CDR1 SGDLS, CDR2 YYNGEE. CDR3: CASSVAPGTPYEQYF. In DNA, the CDR3 is TGTGCCAGCAGCGTAGCCCCAGGGACGCCTTACGAGCAGTACTTC.

This clone was counted once. The chain employs TRBV6-1 and TRBJ2-1; 8 bases fit TRBD2. The germline V gene encodes CDR1 MNHNS and CDR2 SASEGT. The CDR3 sequence is 17 residues long. V lost 2 bases to trimming and J lost 13 bases; unmatched junction nucleotides: 19. CDR3: CASSEIVNGRGRGEQFF. The CDR3 DNA is TGTGCCAGCAGTGAAATTGTAAACGGGAGGGGCCGAGGGGAACAGTTCTTC.

A remark on this clone: The germline gene is not matched at one end of the junction; a read error may be the cause. CDR3 in DNA: TGTGCCAGCGGGAGCACCCTGTCCTTC. Its translation: CASGSTLSF. This chain links TRBV28 with TRBJ2-7, with a weak D call TRBD2 (5 bases). The CDR3 extends over 9 amino acids. The germline CDR1 and CDR2 sequences are MDHEN and SYDVKM.